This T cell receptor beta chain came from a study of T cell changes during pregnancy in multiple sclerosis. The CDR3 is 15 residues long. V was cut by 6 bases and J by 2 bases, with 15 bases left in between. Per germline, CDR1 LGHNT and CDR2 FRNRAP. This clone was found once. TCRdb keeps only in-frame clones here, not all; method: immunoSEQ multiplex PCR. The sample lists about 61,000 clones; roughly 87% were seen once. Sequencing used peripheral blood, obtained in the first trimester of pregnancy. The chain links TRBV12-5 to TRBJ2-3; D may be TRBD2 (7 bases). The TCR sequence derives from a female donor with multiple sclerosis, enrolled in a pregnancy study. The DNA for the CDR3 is TGTGCTAGTGGGGAGGGGGGGCCCTTCACAGATACGCAGTATTTT. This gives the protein CASGEGGPFTDTQYF. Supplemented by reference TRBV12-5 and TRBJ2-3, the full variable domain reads DARVTQTPRHKVTEMGQEVTMRCQPILGHNTVFWYRQTMMQGLELLAYFRNRAPLDDSGMPKDRFSAEMPDATLATLKIQPSEPRDSAVYFCASGEGGPFTDTQYFGPGTRLTVL.